The 26 T cell receptor beta chains given below trace back to one sample, sequenced in a study of T cell responses to AZD1222 COVID-19 vaccine. Clones were read by immunoSEQ multiplex PCR, and TCRdb kept only the in-frame ones, dropping some. The sample holds about 120,000 clones, around nine tenths seen once. Sequencing was performed on peripheral blood, taken on day 0 of AZD1222 vaccination. Receptors originate from an adult in good health.

The chain has TRBV5-5 and TRBJ2-7; 9 bases match TRBD2. In germline, CDR1 is SGHKS, CDR2 YYEKEE (reference sequence). V shed 2 bases and J 3 bases; nucleotides not matched to a gene: 3. The CDR3 runs to 14 residues. The CDR3 reads CASSFEREVYEQYF. CDR3 nucleotide sequence: TGTGCCAGCAGCTTTGAGCGGGAGGTCTACGAGCAGTACTTC.

V is TRBV9 and J is TRBJ2-7, with TRBD2 matching 10 bases. This CDR3 is 15 amino acids long. The trim removed 0 bases at V and 6 bases at J, leaving 6 bases unmatched. Germline CDR1 is SGDLS and CDR2 is YYNGEE. The CDR3 coding sequence is TGTGCCAGCAGCGTAGGCCTAGCGGGAGTAACCGAGCAGTACTTC. It yields the protein CASSVGLAGVTEQYF.

Only one count was recorded for this clone. The chain uses TRBV11-2 and TRBJ2-3, with D perhaps matching TRBD1 (5 bases). Looked up from germline, CDR1 is SGHAT and CDR2 is FQNNGV. CDR3 length: 14 amino acids. Trimming cost V 5 bases and J 7 bases, with 16 bases left between them. CDR3 protein: CASSASRVVNTQYF. CDR3 DNA: TGTGCCAGCAGCGCCAGCAGGGTGGTAAATACGCAGTATTTT.

The V and J genes are TRBV10-3 and TRBJ2-2; either TRBD1 or TRBD2 may fit D (6 bases each). V gave up 5 bases and J gave up 4 bases, with 17 bases separating them. The CDR3 is made up of 16 amino acids. Germline-derived CDR1 and CDR2 are ENHRY and SYGVKD. The CDR3 DNA reads TGTGCCATCAGTTCCGAGGGGGGCGGGCGCACCGGGGAGCTGTTTTTT. Protein sequence: CAISSEGGGRTGELFF.

This rearrangement joins TRBV6-5 to TRBJ2-1, with D perhaps given as TRBD1 or TRBD2 (5 bases each). This CDR3 region has 14 residues. The germline gives CDR1 MNHEY, CDR2 SVGAGI. The germline V and J ends were trimmed by 5 bases and 8 bases, with 16 bases remaining between them. The CDR3 region has the DNA TGTGCCAGCAGTACTCCGAGGGGAGTCTATGAGCAGTTCTTC. Protein: CASSTPRGVYEQFF.

The chain carries TRBV6-2 or TRBV6-3 and TRBJ1-1; tentative D call: TRBD1 (5 bases). CDR1 is MNHEY, CDR2 SVGEGT, per germline. The V gene lost 5 bases and the J gene lost 1 base, with 8 bases spanning the gap. This CDR3 region has 13 residues. CDR3 loop: CASSGDRNTEAFF. The DNA of the CDR3 is TGTGCCAGCAGTGGCGACAGGAACACTGAAGCTTTCTTT.

The genes are TRBV9 and TRBJ1-6; TRBD1 might be the D (6 bases). CDR1 is SGDLS and CDR2 is YYNGEE in the germline V gene. Trimming pared 3 bases from V and 10 bases from J, leaving 17 bases between. CDR3 length: 15 amino acids. CDR3 nucleotides: TGTGCCAGCAGCGCAACCGTGGGGGGCGAGTCACCCCTCCACTTT. The encoded protein is CASSATVGGESPLHF. Full variable domain (remainder filled in from reference TRBV9 and TRBJ1-6): DSGVTQTPKHLITATGQRVTLRCSPRSGDLSVYWYQQSLDQGLQFLIQYYNGEERAKGNILERFSAQQFPDLHSELNLSSLELGDSALYFCASSATVGGESPLHFGNGTRLTVT.

The DNA of the CDR3 is TGTGCCACCAGCAGAGGAAAGGTGAGCTCCTACAATGAGCAGTTCTTC. Amino acids: CATSRGKVSSYNEQFF. The chain couples TRBV15 to TRBJ2-1; D remains ambiguous. CDR3 size: 16 residues. Trimming shortened V by 1 base and J by 0 bases, and 10 bases separated the two germline ends. The germline V gene encodes CDR1 LNHNV and CDR2 YYDKDF (reference sequence).

V usage is TRBV5-1 and J usage is TRBJ2-5; 8 bases match TRBD1. Germline V lookup: CDR1 SGHRS, CDR2 YFSETQ. The trim removed 2 bases at V and 5 bases at J, leaving 14 bases unmatched. CDR3 size: 17 residues. The CDR3 region has the DNA TGCGCCAGCAGCTTTGGTGGCCAGGGGGCATTTTTGGAGACCCAGTACTTC. This encodes CASSFGGQGAFLETQYF.

This chain uses TRBV5-1 with TRBJ1-1, with a weak D call TRBD1 (5 bases). Deletions cut 4 bases from V and 0 bases from J, with 7 bases between. Germline V gene lookup returns CDR1 SGHRS and CDR2 YFSETQ. There are 13 residues in the CDR3. CDR3 region: CASSGTLNTEAFF. In DNA form, the CDR3 reads TGCGCCAGCAGCGGGACTTTGAACACTGAAGCTTTCTTT.

This clone was observed once. The V call is TRBV9, the J call TRBJ2-7, with 8 bases identical to TRBD2. This CDR3 region has 17 residues. J was trimmed by 4 bases and V by 3 bases; bases with no gene match: 15. Per germline, CDR1 SGDLS and CDR2 YYNGEE. CDR3 sequence reads: CASSEGISGEVPYEQYF. The DNA of the CDR3 is TGTGCCAGCAGCGAGGGAATTAGCGGGGAAGTCCCATACGAGCAGTACTTC.

The gene calls are TRBV21-1 and TRBJ2-5. TRBV21-1 is shown as a pseudogene. This CDR3 has 14 residues. CDR3 sequence (DNA): TGTGCCAGCAGCCCGGACCGAATGCAAGAGACCCAGTACTTC. Translating it yields CASSPDRMQETQYF.

The chain couples TRBV19 to TRBJ2-1; D not resolved. The germline CDR1 and CDR2 sequences are LNHDA and SQIVND (reference sequence). The CDR3 is 15 residues long. V was clipped by 5 bases and J by 4 bases, with 15 bases between them. Written as DNA, the CDR3 is TGTGCCAGTAGTCGTACCCTACCCCCTTACAATGAGCAGTTCTTC. Translation: CASSRTLPPYNEQFF. The full variable domain, rest sourced from reference TRBV19 and TRBJ2-1, is DGGITQSPKYLFRKEGQNVTLSCEQNLNHDAMYWYRQDPGQGLRLIYYSQIVNDFQKGDIAEGYSVSREKKESFPLTVTSAQKNPTAFYLCASSRTLPPYNEQFFGPGTRLTVL.

The chain links TRBV28 to TRBJ1-5, with a tentative D call TRBD1 (6 bases). With 11 bases removed from V and 7 bases from J, the gap between germline ends came to 18 bases. This CDR3 spans 13 amino acids. Germline CDR1 and CDR2: MDHEN and SYDVKM. DNA for the CDR3: TGTGCCTCAAGGAAGGGGGTAGGGCAGCCCCAGCATTTT. It encodes CASRKGVGQPQHF.

The V and J genes are TRBV5-1 and TRBJ2-1, with D perhaps matching TRBD1 (7 bases). Trimming took 1 base from V and 7 from J, leaving 15 bases between them. Germline values: CDR1 SGHRS, CDR2 YFSETQ. The CDR3 extends over 15 amino acids. The CDR3 bases are TGCGCCAGCAGCTTGACAGGGGTCGGGGGTAATGAGCAGTTCTTC. This sequence encodes CASSLTGVGGNEQFF. Looking up the rest from reference TRBV5-1 and TRBJ2-1 gives the full variable domain: KAGVTQTPRYLIKTRGQQVTLSCSPISGHRSVSWYQQTPGQGLQFLFEYFSETQRNKGNFPGRFSGRQFSNSRSEMNVSTLELGDSALYLCASSLTGVGGNEQFFGPGTRLTVL.

The rearrangement uses TRBV11-2 and TRBJ2-7; TRBD2 matches 10 bases. From germline, CDR1 is SGHAT and CDR2 FQNNGV. This CDR3 region has 18 residues. With 3 bases clipped from V and 2 bases from J, the junction kept 13 bases outside the gene matches. CDR3 nucleotide sequence: TGTGCCAGCAGCTTGAGCCTAGCGGGAGAGTGGTCTGCCTACGAGCAGTACTTC. The encoded protein is CASSLSLAGEWSAYEQYF.

The chain carries TRBV4-3 and TRBJ2-1, with 11 bases identical to TRBD2. CDR3 length equals 16 residues. Per germline, CDR1 LGHNA and CDR2 YSLEER. Trimming removed 1 base from V and 5 bases from J; junction bases left unmatched: 4. The chain's CDR3 is CASSQGGTSGNNEQFF. Here the CDR3 DNA reads TGCGCCAGCAGCCAAGGGGGGACTAGCGGAAACAATGAGCAGTTCTTC.

V is TRBV5-1 and J is TRBJ2-1, with 11 bases aligning to TRBD2. Trimming at V came to 0 bases and at J to 5 bases, leaving 7 bases not matched to a gene. The CDR3 consists of 17 residues. Germline CDR1 SGHRS, CDR2 YFSETQ. The CDR3 DNA is TGCGCCAGCAGCTTGGCCCTAACTAGCGGGAGAGACAATGAGCAGTTCTTC. Amino acids: CASSLALTSGRDNEQFF.

The chain employs TRBV14 and TRBJ1-3; a possible D gene is TRBD1 (5 bases). Between the trimmed V and J ends, which lost 5 bases and 2 bases, there was a span of 13 bases. This CDR3 contains 15 residues. Germline loops: CDR1 SGHDN, CDR2 FVKESK. In DNA form, the CDR3 reads TGTGCCAGCAGCACTCGACAGTATACTGGAAACACCATATATTTT. This encodes CASSTRQYTGNTIYF.

The chain recombines TRBV5-1 with TRBJ1-6, with D maybe TRBD1 (5 bases). The CDR3 has 15 amino acids. V shed 0 bases and J shed 7 bases, with 11 bases lying between them. The germline V gene has CDR1 SGHRS and CDR2 YFSETQ. Here the CDR3 DNA reads TGCGCCAGCAGCTTGGACAGGACAATCAATTCACCCCTCCACTTT. Protein sequence: CASSLDRTINSPLHF.

This clone occurred many times. V is TRBV6-2 or TRBV6-3 and J is TRBJ1-4, with unresolved D. Germline values: CDR1 MNHEY, CDR2 SVGEGT. The V and J ends lost 4 bases and 5 bases respectively, with 11 bases between them. The CDR3 loop spans 14 amino acids. The CDR3 sequence is CASSSEVLNEKLFF. The CDR3 DNA reads TGTGCCAGCAGTTCGGAGGTCCTCAATGAAAAACTGTTTTTT.

V is TRBV9 and J is TRBJ2-7, with D unclear. The CDR3 is 13 amino acids. CDR1 SGDLS and CDR2 YYNGEE come from the germline V gene. V gave up 1 base and J gave up 5 bases, with 10 bases separating them. CDR3 amino acids: CASSVTVSNEQYF. Here the CDR3 DNA reads TGTGCCAGCAGCGTAACAGTTAGCAACGAGCAGTACTTC.

The rearrangement links TRBV5-8 to TRBJ2-5; TRBD2 matches 8 bases. The V gene end was trimmed by 4 bases and the J gene end by 3 bases; junction bases not matched to a gene: 8. This CDR3 contains 15 residues. Germline CDR1 reads SGHTS; CDR2 reads YDEGEE. CDR3 bases: TGTGCCAGCAGCAGGGGCGGACTAGCAGAAGAGACCCAGTACTTC. It codes for CASSRGGLAEETQYF.

This chain uses TRBV25-1 with TRBJ1-1; 11 bases are shared with TRBD1. This CDR3 comprises 15 residues. Germline V gene sequence: CDR1 MGHDK, CDR2 SYGVNS. Trimming removed 4 bases from V and 5 bases from J; junction bases left unmatched: 6. CDR3 coding DNA: TGTGCCAGCAGTGCGGACAGGGGGCGGAAGACTGAAGCTTTCTTT. This encodes CASSADRGRKTEAFF.

This clone came up once. The chain is built from TRBV7-9 and TRBJ2-2; the match to TRBD2 covers 13 bases. Germline V gives CDR1 SEHNR, CDR2 FQNEAQ (reference sequence). The CDR3 loop spans 17 amino acids. Unmatched junction bases numbered 5, after V lost 4 bases and J lost 3 bases. The DNA of the CDR3 is TGTGCCAGCAGCTCGGGACTAGCGGGAAGGGACACCGGGGAGCTGTTTTTT. This gives the protein CASSSGLAGRDTGELFF. Variable domain in full (rest from reference TRBV7-9 and TRBJ2-2): DTGVSQNPRHKITKRGQNVTFRCDPISEHNRLYWYRQTLGQGPEFLTYFQNEAQLEKSRLLSDRFSAERPKGSFSTLEIQRTEQGDSAMYLCASSSGLAGRDTGELFFGEGSRLTVL.

The sample holds one count of this clone. The V gene is TRBV5-4, the J gene TRBJ2-5; D is unresolved. Germline CDR1 reads SGHNT; CDR2 reads YYREEE (reference sequence). V shed 3 bases and J shed 0 bases, with 12 bases lying between them. This CDR3 has 15 residues. The CDR3 bases are TGTGCCAGCAGCTCGGAGCCTAAGTACCAAGAGACCCAGTACTTC. Protein sequence: CASSSEPKYQETQYF.